What follows is one T cell receptor (beta chain) and its context. Its antigen is unidentified. The entry originates in a study of T cell responses to AZD1222 COVID-19 vaccine. Study-level results: Donor demographics were predominantly white British with a female majority; clonal diversity may be underestimated. CD4 TCRs covered the whole spike, strongest at regions 160-218 and 743-854. Once two AZD1222 doses were given, Spike-specific TCR breadth and depth went up.

Some clones are missing from TCRdb's copy, which holds only in-frame ones; the method was immunoSEQ multiplex PCR. The table records some 150,000 clones, 91% of them present only once. The CDR3 is 15 residues long. Per the germline V gene, CDR1 is MDHEN and CDR2 is SYDVKM. With 6 bases removed from V and 1 base from J, the gap between germline ends came to 15 bases. This specimen consisted of peripheral blood, obtained on day 0 of AZD1222 vaccination. The gene calls are TRBV28 and TRBJ1-1; tentative D call: TRBD1 (6 bases). The sequence derives from an adult in good health. CDR3 nucleotide sequence: TGTGCCAGCAGCCACAATGGGGGCAGGAACACTGAAGCTTTCTTT. Protein product: CASSHNGGRNTEAFF.